This TCR beta chain was identified in a study of T cells after yellow fever vaccination. Study observations and caveats: The study re-detected most primary-vaccination clones after the booster (nearly 97% CD4, 88% CD8). A small share of clonotypes appeared in both CD4 and CD8 compartments.

Ten or more counts support this clonotype. Its antigen remains unknown. TCRdb independently ran MiXCR on the 5' RACE reads; one entry per CDR3 protein. The profile covers about 400,000 distinct CDR3 sequences, with under 14% appearing a single time and less than 20% taken by the ten largest. Germline values: CDR1 LGHNA, CDR2 YSLEER. CDR3 length: 16 residues. Trimming took off 4 bases at V and 5 bases at J, with 20 bases between the two ends. The receptor comes from a man between 18 and 35 years old who received the YFV17D yellow fever vaccine. The source was PBMCs, collected on the day of the first yellow fever vaccination. The chain combines TRBV4-3 with TRBJ2-5; D unresolved. The chain's CDR3 is CASSLNPELSGETQYF. CDR3 nucleotide sequence: TGCGCCAGCAGCCTCAATCCGGAGCTCTCCGGGGAGACCCAGTACTTC.